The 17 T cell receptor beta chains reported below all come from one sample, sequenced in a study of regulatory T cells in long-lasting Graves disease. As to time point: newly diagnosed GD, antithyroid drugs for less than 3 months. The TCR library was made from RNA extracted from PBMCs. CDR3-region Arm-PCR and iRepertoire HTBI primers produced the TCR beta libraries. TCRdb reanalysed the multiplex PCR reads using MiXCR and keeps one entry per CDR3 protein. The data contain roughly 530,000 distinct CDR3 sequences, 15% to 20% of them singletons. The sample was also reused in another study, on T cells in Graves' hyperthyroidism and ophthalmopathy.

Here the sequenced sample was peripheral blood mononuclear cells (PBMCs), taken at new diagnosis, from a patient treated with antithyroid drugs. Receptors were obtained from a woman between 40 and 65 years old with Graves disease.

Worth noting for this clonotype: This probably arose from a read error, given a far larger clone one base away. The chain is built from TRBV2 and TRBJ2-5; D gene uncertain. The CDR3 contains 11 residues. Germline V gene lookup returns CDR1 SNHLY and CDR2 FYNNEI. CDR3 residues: CAGSEEETQYF. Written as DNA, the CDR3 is TGTGCCGGCAGTGAAGAAGAGACCCAGTACTTC.

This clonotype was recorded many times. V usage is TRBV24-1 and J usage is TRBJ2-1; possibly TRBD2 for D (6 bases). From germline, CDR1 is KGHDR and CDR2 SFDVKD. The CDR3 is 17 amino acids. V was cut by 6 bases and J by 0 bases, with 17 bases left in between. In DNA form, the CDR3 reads TGTGCCACCAGTCCGAGCTTAGCGGCTAGCTCCTACAATGAGCAGTTCTTC. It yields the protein CATSPSLAASSYNEQFF.

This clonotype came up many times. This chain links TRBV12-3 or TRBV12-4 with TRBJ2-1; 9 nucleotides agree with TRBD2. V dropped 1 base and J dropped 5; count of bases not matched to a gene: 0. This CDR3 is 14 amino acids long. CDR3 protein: CASSLVAGDNEQFF. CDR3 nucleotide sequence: TGTGCCAGCAGTTTAGTAGCGGGAGACAATGAGCAGTTCTTC.

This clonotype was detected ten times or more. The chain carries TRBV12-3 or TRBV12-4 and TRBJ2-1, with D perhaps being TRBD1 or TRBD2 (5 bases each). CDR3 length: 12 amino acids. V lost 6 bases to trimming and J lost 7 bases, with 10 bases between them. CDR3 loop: CASSMGENEQFF. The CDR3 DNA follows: TGTGCCAGCAGCATGGGGGAGAATGAGCAGTTCTTC.

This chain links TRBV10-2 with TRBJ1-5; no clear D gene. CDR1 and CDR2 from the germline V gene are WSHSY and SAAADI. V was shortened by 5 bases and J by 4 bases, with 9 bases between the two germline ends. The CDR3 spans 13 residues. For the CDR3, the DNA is TGCGCCAGCAGTACCACAGTGAATCAGCCCCAGCATTTT. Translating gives CASSTTVNQPQHF.

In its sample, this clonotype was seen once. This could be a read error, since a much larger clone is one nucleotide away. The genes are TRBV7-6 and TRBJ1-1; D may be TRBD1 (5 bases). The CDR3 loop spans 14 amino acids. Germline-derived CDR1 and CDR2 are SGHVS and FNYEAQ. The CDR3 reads CASSLAAPGTEASF. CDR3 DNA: TGTGCCAGCAGCTTGGCAGCCCCAGGGACTGAAGCTTCCTTT.

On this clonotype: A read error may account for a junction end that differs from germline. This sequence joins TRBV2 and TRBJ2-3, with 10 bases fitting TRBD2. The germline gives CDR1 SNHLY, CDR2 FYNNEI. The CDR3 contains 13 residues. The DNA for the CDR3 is TGTACCAGCAGCGGGGGGGCCTCAGATACGCAGTATTTT. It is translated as CTSSGGASDTQYF.

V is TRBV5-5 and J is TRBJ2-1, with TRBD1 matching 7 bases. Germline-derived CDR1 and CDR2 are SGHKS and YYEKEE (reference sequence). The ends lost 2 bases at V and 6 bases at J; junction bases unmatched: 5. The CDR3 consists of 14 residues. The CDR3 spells CASSLVRGRNEQFF. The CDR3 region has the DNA TGTGCCAGCAGCTTAGTAAGGGGGCGCAATGAGCAGTTCTTC.

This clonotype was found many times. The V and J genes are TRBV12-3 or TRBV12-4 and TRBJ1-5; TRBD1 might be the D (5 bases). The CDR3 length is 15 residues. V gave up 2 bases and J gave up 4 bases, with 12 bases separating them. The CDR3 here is CASSLIFGGNQPQHF. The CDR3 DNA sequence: TGTGCCAGCAGTTTAATCTTCGGGGGGAATCAGCCCCAGCATTTT.

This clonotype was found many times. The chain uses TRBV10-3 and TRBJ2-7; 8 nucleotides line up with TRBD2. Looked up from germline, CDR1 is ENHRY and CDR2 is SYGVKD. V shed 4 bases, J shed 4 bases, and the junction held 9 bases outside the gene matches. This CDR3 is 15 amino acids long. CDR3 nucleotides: TGTGCCATCAGTGGTGGAGCGGGGGTTCGGTACGAGCAGTACTTC. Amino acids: CAISGGAGVRYEQYF.

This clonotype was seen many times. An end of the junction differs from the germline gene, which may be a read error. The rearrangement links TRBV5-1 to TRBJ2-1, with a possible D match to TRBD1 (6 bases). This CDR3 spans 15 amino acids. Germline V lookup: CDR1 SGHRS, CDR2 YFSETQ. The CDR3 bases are TGCGCCAGCAGCTCCTACAGGGTCTCCTACAATGAGCAGTCCTTC. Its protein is CASSSYRVSYNEQSF.

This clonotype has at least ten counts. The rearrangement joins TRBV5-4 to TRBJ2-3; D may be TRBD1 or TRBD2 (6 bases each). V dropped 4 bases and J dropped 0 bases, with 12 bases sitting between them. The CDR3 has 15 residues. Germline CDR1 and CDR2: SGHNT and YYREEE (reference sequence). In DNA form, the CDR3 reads TGTGCCAGCAGCGAAGGGGGGCCTAGCACAGATACGCAGTATTTT. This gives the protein CASSEGGPSTDTQYF.

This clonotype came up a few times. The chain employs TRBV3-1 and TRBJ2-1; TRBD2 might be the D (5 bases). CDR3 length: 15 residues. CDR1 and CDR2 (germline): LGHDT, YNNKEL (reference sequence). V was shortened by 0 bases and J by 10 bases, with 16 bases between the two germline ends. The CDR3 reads CASSQDLRSTGEQFF. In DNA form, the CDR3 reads TGTGCCAGCAGCCAAGATCTGAGAAGTACGGGGGAGCAGTTCTTC.

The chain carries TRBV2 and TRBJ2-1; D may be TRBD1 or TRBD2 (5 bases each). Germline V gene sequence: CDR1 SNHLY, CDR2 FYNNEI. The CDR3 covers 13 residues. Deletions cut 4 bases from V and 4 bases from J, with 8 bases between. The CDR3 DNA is TGTGCCAGCAGTGGGGACGGGTACAATGAGCAGTTCTTC. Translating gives CASSGDGYNEQFF.

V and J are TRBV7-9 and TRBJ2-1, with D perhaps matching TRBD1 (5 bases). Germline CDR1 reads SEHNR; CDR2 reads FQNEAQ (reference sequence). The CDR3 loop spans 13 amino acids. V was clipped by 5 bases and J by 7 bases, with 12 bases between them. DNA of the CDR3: TGTGCCAGCAGCCAGAACAGGTTAAATGAGCAGTTCTTC. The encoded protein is CASSQNRLNEQFF.

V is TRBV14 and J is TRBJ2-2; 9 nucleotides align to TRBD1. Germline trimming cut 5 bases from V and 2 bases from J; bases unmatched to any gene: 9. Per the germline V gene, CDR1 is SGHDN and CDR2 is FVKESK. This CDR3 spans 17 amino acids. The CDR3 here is CASSKIPGQGNTGELFF. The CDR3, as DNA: TGTGCCAGCAGCAAAATCCCGGGACAGGGAAACACCGGGGAGCTGTTTTTT.

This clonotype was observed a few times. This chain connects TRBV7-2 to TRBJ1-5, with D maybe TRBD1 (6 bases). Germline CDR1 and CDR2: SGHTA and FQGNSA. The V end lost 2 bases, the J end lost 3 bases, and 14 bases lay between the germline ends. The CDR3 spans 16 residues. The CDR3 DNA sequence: TGTGCCAGCAGCTTAATTCGGGGGGCATTCAATCAGCCCCAGCATTTT. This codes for CASSLIRGAFNQPQHF.